This T cell receptor (beta chain) was profiled in a study of cytomegalovirus exposure and HLA in healthy donors (TCRdb year 2017). For the study in its entirety: An earlier analysis of about 530 of the donors reported 276 Gb of sequence data and 117 million unique TCR beta sequences obtained from 150 million to 200 million T cells. Rather than using new phenotypic data, the later analysis identified candidate immune exposures from TCR beta sequences and from how often those sequences occurred across donors. A separate validation cohort of over a hundred different subjects was used in addition to the roughly 700-subject first cohort. In an earlier analysis of a few hundred of the donors, high-throughput TCR beta sequencing was used to judge whether each TCR beta V gene segment behaved as functional or pseudogenic. An early release that covered about 600 HLA-typed donors contained about 300 gigabases of sequencing data and approximately 85 million unique TCR sequences. The T cell repertoires of around 670 subjects were profiled by immunosequencing and related to cytomegalovirus serostatus. Among about 390 genotyped donors of the cohort, an average of approximately 230,000 unique TCR beta nucleotide sequences were sequenced per donor, roughly 18% of them non-productive. The genetic ancestry cluster associated with self-reported Caucasian donors included about 84% of the roughly 360 genotyped donors. Donor age, sex, ethnicity and CMV serostatus were compiled alongside the repertoire data. The number of donors typed differed by locus, with roughly 629-640 for A, B, C, DRB1 and DQB1, roughly 520 for DQA1, approximately 580 for DPA1, and approximately 470 for DPB1. Every repertoire in the discovery cohort had been generated on one and the same sequencing platform. The aim of the study was to test whether cataloging public T cell receptors could identify signatures of past pathogen exposure. Roughly five DR-DQ haplotypes were handled as single units for association and clustering because linkage in the cohort was strong. A later analysis re-examined previously published TCR beta repertoires from hundreds of donors and added high-resolution HLA genotyping to investigate patterns of TCR occurrence. A later genetic analysis used genome-wide SNP genotypes for about 55% of the 666 donors, treating that subset as a discovery cohort. The study combined high-throughput TCR immunosequencing, statistical association of individual TCRs with disease status, and machine learning to predict cytomegalovirus infection status. HLA typing included class I and class II loci at four-digit resolution.

Trimming accounts for 2 bases at V and 3 bases at J, while the number of junction bases matched to no gene is 3. The germline V gene encodes CDR1 MNHEY and CDR2 SVGAGI. The CDR3 runs 15 residues from the cysteine to the phenylalanine. This entry keeps only the CDR3 DNA: 45 bases, framed from base 1. The investigation overall reported the following: Compared with the approximately 720-donor mean, donors in an Asian-associated ancestry cluster had fewer N-insertions in productive TCRs, according to a later genetic analysis. When HLA alleles, especially DR and DQ, strongly co-occurred, TCR associations were difficult to assign to individual alleles. Presence/absence analyses assumed roughly uniform sequencing depth across donors, an assumption that may not hold. In a later analysis, most CMV-associated TCR beta chains were found to appear HLA-restricted, with HLA associations seemingly driven largely by CMV exposure. A further reported finding was that TCR beta sequences accurately predicted the HLA-A and HLA-B alleles for most subjects in the first cohort. For the cohort, immune exposure information was limited to CMV serostatus. At a false discovery rate of 0.05, a later analysis linked around 15,000 TCR beta sequences to specific HLA alleles. Several of the top co-occurrence clusters appeared to be linked to parvovirus B19, influenza, CMV and Epstein-Barr virus, according to a later analysis. Linkage disequilibrium might explain the correlated functional status among segregating V segments, but an unknown experimental factor could not be excluded. The classifier was reported to diagnose cytomegalovirus status with high specificity and sensitivity in both the original and validation cohorts. HLA typing was unavailable for some donors at each locus, so association tests used only the typed subset. A cluster of highly shared sequence variants was judged likely to be a technical artifact of the sequencing pipeline. A few of the identified cytomegalovirus-associated TCR beta chains were confirmed in vitro to be specific for cytomegalovirus antigens. The study gave a list of 150 to 200 TCR beta chains associated with cytomegalovirus. The authors suggested that the approach could potentially be extended to other disease states and immunological phenotypes. A later analysis found that HLA-associated TCR beta chains were more clonally expanded and had lower generation probabilities than equally common non-associated chains. Because counts were too low, 15 to 20 rarely observed V segments, including chromosome 9 orphons, were left out of the earlier analysis of 500 to 650 of the donors. In a later analysis, TCR association rates were found to vary across HLA loci, with the most associated TCRs seen for DRB1 alleles and the fewest for HLA-C alleles. The 87-base-pair reads could not distinguish some IMGT-functional V segments, including TRBV6-2 and TRBV6-3, so those segments were excluded. The cohort was sequenced for TCR beta chains only, and without alpha or paired-chain data the features that could be detected were limited. Most TCR sequences were seen in very few donors, while some public TCRs were found in many individuals. An association between a missense DCLRE1C variant and V-gene and J-gene trimming of TCR beta chains was found in a later genetic analysis and replicated in an independent cohort. An earlier analysis of roughly 570 of the donors showed that most TCR beta V segments appeared in productive rearrangements either about 90% or about 30% of the time, which broadly matched IMGT annotations.

The cohort comprised several hundred healthy bone marrow donors. All cohort members were sampled while nominally healthy, although unrecorded immune exposures were likely present. The donor tested CMV seronegative, placing the donor among the approximately 400 seronegative members of the cohort. A peripheral blood sample was collected from each donor, and TCR beta sequencing was performed on peripheral blood mononuclear cells. Genomic DNA extraction from the blood cell samples was performed with the Qiagen DNeasy Blood Extraction Kit. The protocol used for the library was the immunoSEQ multiplex PCR assay. For the multiplex PCR, a mixture combining 60 forward primers for TCR Vbeta segments and 13 reverse primers for TCR Jbeta segments was used. The CDR3 region of rearranged TCR beta genes was amplified from genomic DNA with a multiplex PCR assay. The amplified TCR beta libraries were sequenced on the Illumina HiSeq System as 87-base-pair reads. Turning to the authors' computational methods: In a later analysis, tens of millions of unique TCR beta chains were counted across the 650 to 750 repertoires, and roughly 11 million of these chains were shared by at least two donors. Raw reads were error-corrected and collapsed into unique sequences with a nearest-neighbor algorithm that merged closely related sequences to remove PCR and sequencing errors. Alignment of CDR3 sequences to IMGT reference sequences was used to assign V, D and J gene segments. For a sequence to be retained, at least a six-nucleotide match to both a V gene segment and a J gene segment was required. A rearrangement counted as productive if the CDR3 had no stop codons and remained in frame with V and J, and every other rearrangement counted as non-productive. CDR3 was defined according to IMGT convention as the region running from the second conserved V-encoded cysteine to the conserved J-encoded phenylalanine. The earlier analysis of about 620 of the donors excluded sequences that lacked an unambiguous match to a single V gene segment. An earlier analysis of several hundred of the donors classified V segments as functional when productive rearrangements were above 56.7% and as segregating when the standard deviation between donors was above 5%. A statistical classification framework was built to diagnose cytomegalovirus status from the catalog of TCR beta chain sequences. A later analysis assigned V and J genes by comparing TCR nucleotide sequences with IMGT/GENE-DB human TR gene sequences. The TCRdist pipeline was used in a later analysis to assign CDR3 sequences and most-parsimonious VDJ recombination scenarios. In a later analysis, every TCR beta chain was defined by the combination of its CDR3 amino acid sequence and its V-gene family, and reads without a unique V-gene family were dropped. As a way to deal with suspected cross-contamination and a sequencing artifact, a later analysis dropped nearly 600 nucleotide sequences that were highly shared and had low generation probability. A later analysis calculated a clonal expansion index for each public chain from normalized within-repertoire ranks of inferred template counts. A later analysis computed generation probabilities with a VDJ recombination model fitted to out-of-frame rearrangements, and checked the results against IGoR. In a later analysis, hypergeometric tests were used to score TCR-TCR, TCR-HLA and TCR-CMV co-occurrence, with a repertoire-size bias correction applied to TCR pairs. A later analysis estimated false discovery rates by permuting HLA or CMV assignments 20 times. In a later analysis, co-occurring TCRs were grouped using DBSCAN, and TCRdist sequence similarity was added for clustering within HLA-allele-positive subsets. For co-occurrence clustering, repertoires with fewer than 30,000 or more than 120,000 public chains were excluded, along with four or five repertoires with anomalous nucleotide sharing. TCRdb re-hosts the immuneACCESS table, in-frame sequences only. Its copies lack some clones; in the studies checked, an unresolved V gene accounts for under half of them, and the cause for the rest is not known. For V, J and clone size, that table is used; D and trimming come from the DNA. The sample includes approximately 220,000 clones, with around three quarters observed a single time. Roughly a sixth of the sample is held by the ten biggest clonotypes.

To note about this clone: What this receptor recognizes is not known. Per-nucleotide qualities are absent, and no much larger clonotype sits a single base away.

This sequence originates from a man in his forties or fifties in good health and CMV-seronegative. The chain joins TRBV6-5 to TRBJ2-3; TRBD2 agrees with 9 junctional bases. Material: PBMCs. The CDR3 is CASSYAGGLTDTQYF. At the DNA level, the sequence is TGTGCCAGCAGTTACGCGGGGGGGTTAACAGATACGCAGTATTTT.